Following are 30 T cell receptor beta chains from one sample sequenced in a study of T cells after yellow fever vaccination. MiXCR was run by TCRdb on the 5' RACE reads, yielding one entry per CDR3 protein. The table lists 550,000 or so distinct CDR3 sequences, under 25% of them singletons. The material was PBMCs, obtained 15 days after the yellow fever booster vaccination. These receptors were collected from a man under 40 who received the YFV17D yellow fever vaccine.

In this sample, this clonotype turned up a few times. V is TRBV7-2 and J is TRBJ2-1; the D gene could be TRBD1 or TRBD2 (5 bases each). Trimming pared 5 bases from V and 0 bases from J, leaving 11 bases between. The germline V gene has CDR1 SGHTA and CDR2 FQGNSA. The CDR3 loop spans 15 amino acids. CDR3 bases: TGTGCCAGCAGCATGGGACCGAGCTCCTACAATGAGCAGTTCTTC. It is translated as CASSMGPSSYNEQFF.

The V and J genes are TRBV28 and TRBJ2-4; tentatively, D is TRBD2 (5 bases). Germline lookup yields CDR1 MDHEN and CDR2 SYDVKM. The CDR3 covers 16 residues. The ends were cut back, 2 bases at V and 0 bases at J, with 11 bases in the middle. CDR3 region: CASSLQRRRAKNIQYF. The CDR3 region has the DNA TGTGCCAGCAGTTTACAGCGGAGGAGAGCCAAAAACATTCAGTACTTC.

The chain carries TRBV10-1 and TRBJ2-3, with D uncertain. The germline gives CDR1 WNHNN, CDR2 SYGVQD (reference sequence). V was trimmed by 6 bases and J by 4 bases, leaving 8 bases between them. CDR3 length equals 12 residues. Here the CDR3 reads CASRQTSDTQYF. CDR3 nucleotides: TGCGCCAGCAGACAGACATCAGATACGCAGTATTTT.

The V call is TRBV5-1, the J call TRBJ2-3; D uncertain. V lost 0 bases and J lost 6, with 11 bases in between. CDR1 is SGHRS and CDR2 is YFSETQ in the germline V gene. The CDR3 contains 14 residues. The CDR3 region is CASSLDPYEDTQYF. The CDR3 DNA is TGCGCCAGCAGCTTGGACCCTTATGAGGATACGCAGTATTTT.

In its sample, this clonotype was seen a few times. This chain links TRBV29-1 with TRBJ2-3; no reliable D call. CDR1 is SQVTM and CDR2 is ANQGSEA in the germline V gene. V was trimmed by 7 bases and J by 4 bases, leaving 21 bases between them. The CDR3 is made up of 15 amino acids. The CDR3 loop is CSGLHRAQTADTQYF. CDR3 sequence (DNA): TGCAGCGGATTGCACCGGGCCCAGACCGCAGATACGCAGTATTTT.

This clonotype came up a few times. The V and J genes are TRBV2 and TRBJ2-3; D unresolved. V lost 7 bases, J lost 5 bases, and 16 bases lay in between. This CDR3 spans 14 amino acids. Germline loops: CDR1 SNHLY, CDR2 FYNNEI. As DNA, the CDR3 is TGTGCCAGCAATGGCCTACTCTCGGGAGATACGCAGTATTTT. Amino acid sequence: CASNGLLSGDTQYF. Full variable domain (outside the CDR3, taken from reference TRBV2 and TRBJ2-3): EPEVTQTPSHQVTQMGQEVILRCVPISNHLYFYWYRQILGQKVEFLVSFYNNEISEKSEIFDDQFSVERPDGSNFTLKIRSTKLEDSAMYFCASNGLLSGDTQYFGPGTRLTVL.

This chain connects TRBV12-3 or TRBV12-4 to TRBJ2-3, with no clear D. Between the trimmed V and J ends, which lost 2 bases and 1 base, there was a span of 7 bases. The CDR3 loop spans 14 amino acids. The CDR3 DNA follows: TGTGCCAGCAGTTTACTACGACGCACAGATACGCAGTATTTT. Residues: CASSLLRRTDTQYF.

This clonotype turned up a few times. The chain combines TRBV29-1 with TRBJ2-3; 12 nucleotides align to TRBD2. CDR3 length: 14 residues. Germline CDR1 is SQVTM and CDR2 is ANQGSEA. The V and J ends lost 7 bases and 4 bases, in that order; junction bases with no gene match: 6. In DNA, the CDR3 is TGCAGCGCGAAGACTAGCGGGAGTGCAGATACGCAGTATTTT. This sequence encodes CSAKTSGSADTQYF.

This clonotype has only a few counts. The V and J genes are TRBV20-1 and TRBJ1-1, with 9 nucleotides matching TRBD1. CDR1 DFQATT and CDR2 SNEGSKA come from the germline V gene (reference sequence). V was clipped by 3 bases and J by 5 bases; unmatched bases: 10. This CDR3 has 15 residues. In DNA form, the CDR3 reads TGCAGTGCTAGGTTGCGACAGGGGGGAGGGACTGAAGCTTTCTTT. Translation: CSARLRQGGGTEAFF.

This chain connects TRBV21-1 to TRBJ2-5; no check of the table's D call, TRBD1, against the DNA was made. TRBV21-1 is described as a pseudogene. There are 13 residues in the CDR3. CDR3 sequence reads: CASRVQVQETQYF. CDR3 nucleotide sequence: TGTGCCAGCAGGGTACAGGTTCAAGAGACCCAGTACTTC.

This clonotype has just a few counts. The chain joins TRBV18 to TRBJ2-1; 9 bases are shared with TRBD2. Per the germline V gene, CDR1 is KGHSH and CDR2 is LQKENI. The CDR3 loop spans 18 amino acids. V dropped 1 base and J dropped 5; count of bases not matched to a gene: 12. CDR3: CASSPLRVAGVTDNEQFF. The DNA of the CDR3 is TGTGCCAGCTCACCACTGAGGGTAGCGGGAGTCACTGACAATGAGCAGTTCTTC.

Here the CDR3 DNA reads TGTGCCAGTAGTTACCGGGACAGGGTCTACGAGCAGTACTTC. This sequence encodes CASSYRDRVYEQYF. The chain joins TRBV19 to TRBJ2-7; TRBD1 matches at 9 bases. The CDR3 spans 14 residues. With 5 bases clipped from V and 3 bases from J, the junction kept 5 bases outside the gene matches. Germline values: CDR1 LNHDA, CDR2 SQIVND (reference sequence). The full variable domain, completed using reference TRBV19 and TRBJ2-7, is DGGITQSPKYLFRKEGQNVTLSCEQNLNHDAMYWYRQDPGQGLRLIYYSQIVNDFQKGDIAEGYSVSREKKESFPLTVTSAQKNPTAFYLCASSYRDRVYEQYFGPGTRLTVT.

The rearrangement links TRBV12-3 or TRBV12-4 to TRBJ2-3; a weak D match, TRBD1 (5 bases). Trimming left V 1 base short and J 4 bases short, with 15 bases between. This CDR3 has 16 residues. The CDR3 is CASSLVGPGRSDTQYF. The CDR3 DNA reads TGTGCCAGCAGTTTAGTGGGCCCAGGGCGATCAGATACGCAGTATTTT.

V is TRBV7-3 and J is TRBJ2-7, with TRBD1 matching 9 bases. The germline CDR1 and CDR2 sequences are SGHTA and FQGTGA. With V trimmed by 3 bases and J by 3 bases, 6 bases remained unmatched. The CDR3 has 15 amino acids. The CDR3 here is CASSLATGGYYEQYF. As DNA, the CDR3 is TGTGCCAGCAGCTTGGCGACAGGGGGGTACTACGAGCAGTACTTC.

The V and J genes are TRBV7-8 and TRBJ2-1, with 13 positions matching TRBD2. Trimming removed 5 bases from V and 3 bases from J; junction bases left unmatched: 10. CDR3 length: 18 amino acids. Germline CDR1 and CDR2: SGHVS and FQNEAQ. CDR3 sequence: CASSLGTSGIPRYNEQFF. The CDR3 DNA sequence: TGTGCCAGCAGCCTCGGGACTAGCGGGATACCACGCTACAATGAGCAGTTCTTC.

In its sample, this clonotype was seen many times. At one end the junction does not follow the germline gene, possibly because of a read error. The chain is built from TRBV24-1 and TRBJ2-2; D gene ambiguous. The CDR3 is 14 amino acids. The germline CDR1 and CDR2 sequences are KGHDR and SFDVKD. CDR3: CATTARANAGELFF. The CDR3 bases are TGTGCCACCACCGCCCGGGCGAACGCCGGGGAGCTGTTTTTT.

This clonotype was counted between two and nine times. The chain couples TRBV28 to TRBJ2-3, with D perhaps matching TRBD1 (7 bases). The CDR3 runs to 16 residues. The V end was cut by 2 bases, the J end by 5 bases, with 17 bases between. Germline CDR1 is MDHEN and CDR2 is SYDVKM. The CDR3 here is CASSLMGGTAQDTQYF. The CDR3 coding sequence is TGTGCCAGCAGTTTAATGGGCGGGACAGCCCAAGATACGCAGTATTTT.

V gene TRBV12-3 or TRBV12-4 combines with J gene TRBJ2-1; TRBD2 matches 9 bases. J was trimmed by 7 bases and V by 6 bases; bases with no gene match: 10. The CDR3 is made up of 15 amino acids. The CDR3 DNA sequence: TGTGCCAGCAGCAAAAGTAGCGGGAGAAAGAATGAGCAGTTCTTC. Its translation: CASSKSSGRKNEQFF.

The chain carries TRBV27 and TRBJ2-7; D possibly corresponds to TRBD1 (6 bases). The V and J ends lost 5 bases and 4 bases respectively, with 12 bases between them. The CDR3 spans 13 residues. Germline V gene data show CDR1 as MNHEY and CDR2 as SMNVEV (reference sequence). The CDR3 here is CASSIRQGYEQYF. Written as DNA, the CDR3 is TGTGCCAGCAGTATCCGGCAGGGGTACGAGCAGTACTTC.

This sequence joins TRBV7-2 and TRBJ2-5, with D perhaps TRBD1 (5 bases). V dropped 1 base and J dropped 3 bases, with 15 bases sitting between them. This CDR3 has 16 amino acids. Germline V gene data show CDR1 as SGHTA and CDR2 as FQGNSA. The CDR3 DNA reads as TGTGCCAGCAGCTTAGTGGTAGGAAGGGGCAAAGAGACCCAGTACTTC. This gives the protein CASSLVVGRGKETQYF.

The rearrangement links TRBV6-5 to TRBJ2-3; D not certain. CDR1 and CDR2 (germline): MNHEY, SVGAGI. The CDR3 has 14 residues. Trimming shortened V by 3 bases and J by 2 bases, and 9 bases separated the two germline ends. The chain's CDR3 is CASSYAGVTDTQYF. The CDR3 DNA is TGTGCCAGCAGTTATGCCGGAGTCACAGATACGCAGTATTTT.

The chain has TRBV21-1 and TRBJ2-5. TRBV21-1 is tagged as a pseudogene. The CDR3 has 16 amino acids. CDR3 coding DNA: TGTGCCAGCAGCAAAGCTTCCGACGACCTGGGGGAGACCCAGTACTTC. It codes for CASSKASDDLGETQYF.

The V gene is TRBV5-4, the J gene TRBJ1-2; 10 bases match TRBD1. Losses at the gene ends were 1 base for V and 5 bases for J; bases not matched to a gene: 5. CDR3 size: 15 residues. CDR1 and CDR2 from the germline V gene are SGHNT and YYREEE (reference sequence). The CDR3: CASSLRQGAEYGYTF. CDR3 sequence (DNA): TGTGCCAGCAGCTTGCGACAGGGGGCTGAGTATGGCTACACCTTC.

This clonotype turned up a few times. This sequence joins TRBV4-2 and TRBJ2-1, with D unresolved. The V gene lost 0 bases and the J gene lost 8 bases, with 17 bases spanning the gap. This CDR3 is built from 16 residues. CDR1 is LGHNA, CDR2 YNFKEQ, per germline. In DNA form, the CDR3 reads TGTGCCAGCAGCCAAGATTCGAGTAGCCCCTGGTATGAGCAGTTCTTC. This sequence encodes CASSQDSSSPWYEQFF.

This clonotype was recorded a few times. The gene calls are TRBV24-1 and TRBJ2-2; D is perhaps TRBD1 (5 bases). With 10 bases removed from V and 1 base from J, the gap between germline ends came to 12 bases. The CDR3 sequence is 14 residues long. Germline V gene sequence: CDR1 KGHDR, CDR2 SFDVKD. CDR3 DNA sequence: TGTGCCACTGGGGCCCAACGGAACACCGGGGAGCTGTTTTTT. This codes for CATGAQRNTGELFF.

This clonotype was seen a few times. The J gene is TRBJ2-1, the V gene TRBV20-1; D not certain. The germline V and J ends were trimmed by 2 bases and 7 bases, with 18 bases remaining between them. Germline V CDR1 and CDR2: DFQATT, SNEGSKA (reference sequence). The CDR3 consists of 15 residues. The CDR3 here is CSARSPAFPSNEQFF. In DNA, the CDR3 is TGCAGTGCTAGATCCCCAGCATTTCCTTCTAATGAGCAGTTCTTC.

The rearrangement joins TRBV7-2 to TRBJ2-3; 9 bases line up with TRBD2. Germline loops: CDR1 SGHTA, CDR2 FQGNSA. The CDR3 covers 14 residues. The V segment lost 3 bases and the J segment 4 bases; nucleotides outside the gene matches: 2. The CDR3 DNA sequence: TGTGCCAGCAGCTTCGGACTAGCGTCAGATACGCAGTATTTT. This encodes CASSFGLASDTQYF.

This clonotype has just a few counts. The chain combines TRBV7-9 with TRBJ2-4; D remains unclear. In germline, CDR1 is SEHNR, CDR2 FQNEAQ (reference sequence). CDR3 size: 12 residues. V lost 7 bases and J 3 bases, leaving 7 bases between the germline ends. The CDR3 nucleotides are TGTGCCAGCACCCCTAGCAAAAACATTCAGTACTTC. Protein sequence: CASTPSKNIQYF.

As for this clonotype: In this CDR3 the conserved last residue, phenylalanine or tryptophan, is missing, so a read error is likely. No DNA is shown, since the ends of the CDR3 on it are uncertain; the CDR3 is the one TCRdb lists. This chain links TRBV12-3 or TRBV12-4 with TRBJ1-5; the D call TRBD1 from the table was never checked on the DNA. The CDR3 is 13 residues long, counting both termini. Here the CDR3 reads CASSLVQGDEIFL.

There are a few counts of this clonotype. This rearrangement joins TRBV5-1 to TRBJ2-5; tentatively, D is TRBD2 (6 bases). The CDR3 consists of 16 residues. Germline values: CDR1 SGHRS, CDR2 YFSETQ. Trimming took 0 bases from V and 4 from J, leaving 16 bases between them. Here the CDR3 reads CASSLEPAGTGETQYF. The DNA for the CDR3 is TGCGCCAGCAGCTTGGAACCCGCGGGAACCGGAGAGACCCAGTACTTC.